The rows below give T cell receptor beta chains drawn from one sample of a study of CD8+CD57+ T cells in acquired aplastic anemia. TCRdb re-called the reads with MiXCR, one entry per CDR3 protein. The sample records hundreds of thousands of distinct CDR3 sequences, around 60% being singletons. The material sequenced was sorted CD4+, CD8+, or CD8+CD57+ T cells (not recorded which) from PBMCs. The receptors were gathered from a human donor with severe aplastic anemia or a healthy control (not recorded which). CDR3s include the opening cysteine and the closing phenylalanine or tryptophan. D genes are given only for firm matches. Clone size, where shown, is once, few, many, or a class for clones that have expanded.

j_call d_call clone_size v_call cdr3_aa cdr3_nt
TRBJ1-1 . . TRBV20-1 CSARFGGEDTEAFF TGCAGTGCTCGTTTTGGGGGCGAGGACACTGAAGCTTTCTTT
TRBJ1-1 . . TRBV10-3 CAINQGRMNTEAFF TGTGCCATCAATCAGGGACGGATGAACACTGAAGCTTTCTTT
TRBJ2-3 . . TRBV6-1 CASSEAGGQQYF TGTGCCAGCAGTGAAGCTGGCGGACAGCAGTATTTT
TRBJ1-4 . . TRBV7-2 CASSLPGSEKLFF TGTGCCAGCAGCTTGCCGGGGTCTGAAAAACTGTTTTTT
TRBJ1-1 . many TRBV7-9 CASSPPRGRDTEAFF TGTGCCAGCAGCCCGCCGCGGGGGCGAGACACTGAAGCTTTCTTT
TRBJ2-2 . . TRBV15 CATRPGLEAVELFF TGTGCCACCAGACCAGGATTGGAAGCTGTTGAGCTGTTTTTT
TRBJ2-5 . . TRBV9 CASSVGSSEGRETQYF TGTGCCAGCAGCGTAGGGTCTAGCGAGGGGAGGGAGACCCAGTACTTC
TRBJ1-1 . . TRBV7-9 CASSSWAENTEAFF TGTGCCAGCAGCTCGTGGGCTGAGAACACTGAAGCTTTCTTT
TRBJ1-6 . few TRBV4-1 CASSQGEQVNSPLHF TGCGCCAGCAGCCAAGGGGAACAGGTTAATTCACCCCTCCACTTT
TRBJ1-2 TRBD1 once TRBV7-9 CASSLPQGVSYGYTF TGTGCCAGCAGCCTCCCACAGGGGGTGAGCTATGGCTACACCTTC
TRBJ1-2 TRBD1 . TRBV6-5 CANMTGTDNYGYTF TGTGCCAACATGACCGGGACAGATAACTATGGCTACACCTTC
TRBJ2-1 . many TRBV6-5 CASSRRAMGTYNEQFF TGTGCCAGCAGTCGCCGGGCCATGGGAACCTACAATGAGCAGTTCTTC
TRBJ2-7 . . TRBV7-8 CASSSYPLRDGGSYEQYF TGTGCCAGCAGCTCGTACCCTCTCCGGGACGGTGGTTCCTACGAGCAGTACTTC
TRBJ1-6 . . TRBV20-1 CSARAQGGTPLHF TGCAGTGCTAGAGCACAGGGAGGGACACCCCTCCACTTT
TRBJ1-1 TRBD1 many TRBV6-2/TRBV6-3 CASSPGQGVTEAFF TGTGCCAGCAGTCCGGGACAGGGAGTCACTGAAGCTTTCTTT
TRBJ2-1 . many TRBV2 CASSEPRGEYNEQFF TGTGCCAGCAGTGAGCCGCGGGGCGAGTACAATGAGCAGTTCTTC
TRBJ1-2 TRBD1 . TRBV18 CASSSPGQRSSGYTF TGTGCCAGCTCATCCCCGGGACAGAGGTCTTCTGGCTACACCTTC
TRBJ2-7 . many TRBV2 CASSDLRAGSYEQYF TGTGCCAGCAGTGACCTCCGGGCAGGATCCTACGAGCAGTACTTC
TRBJ2-7 TRBD1 . TRBV5-1 CASSYYLSTGGQGYEQYF TGCGCCAGCAGCTACTACCTCTCCACAGGGGGACAGGGTTACGAGCAGTACTTC
TRBJ2-3 TRBD2 few TRBV24-1 CATSDPGLAGDSDTQYF TGTGCCACCAGTGATCCCGGACTAGCGGGAGACTCAGATACGCAGTATTTT
TRBJ2-3 . many TRBV24-1 CATSAPSGGSTDTQYF TGTGCCACCAGTGCCCCTTCGGGTGGGAGCACAGATACGCAGTATTTT
TRBJ1-2 . many TRBV20-1 CSARDSQVTVYGYTF TGCAGTGCTAGAGATTCACAAGTAACCGTCTATGGCTACACCTTC
TRBJ2-7 TRBD1 many TRBV20-1 CSARGLDRGISYEQYF TGCAGTGCTAGGGGATTGGACAGGGGGATTTCCTACGAGCAGTACTTC
TRBJ2-7 . . TRBV11-1 CARGGHSGEQYF TGTGCTAGAGGCGGACATTCGGGCGAGCAGTACTTC
TRBJ2-7 TRBD2 . TRBV5-1 CASSSGLAGGHYEQYF TGCGCCAGCAGCTCGGGACTAGCGGGAGGGCACTACGAGCAGTATTTC
TRBJ2-1 . . TRBV6-6 CASTLDLYNEQFF TGTGCCAGCACCTTGGACCTATACAATGAGCAGTTCTTC
TRBJ2-7 . few TRBV7-9 CASSPLSIPQDEQYF TGTGCCAGCAGCCCTCTGAGTATCCCCCAGGACGAGCAGTACTTC
TRBJ2-7 . . TRBV7-2 CASSLLDGEQYF TGTGCCAGCAGCTTGTTGGACGGCGAGCAGTACTTC
TRBJ1-5 . few TRBV12-3/TRBV12-4 CASSEDWSSQPQHF TGTGCCAGCAGTGAAGATTGGTCAAGCCAGCCCCAGCATTTT
TRBJ2-3 . once TRBV24-1 CATSDFNAADTQYF TGTGCCACCAGTGATTTTAACGCAGCAGATACGCAGTATTTT
TRBJ2-7 . few TRBV7-8 CASSLWGLEEQYF TGTGCCAGCAGCTTATGGGGGCTGGAAGAGCAGTACTTC
TRBJ2-5 . . TRBV10-2 CASSDQLVGETQYF TGCGCCAGCAGTGATCAACTAGTTGGAGAGACCCAGTACTTC
TRBJ2-1 TRBD2 . TRBV7-9 CASSQTSGGNNEQFF TGTGCCAGCAGCCAGACTAGCGGGGGGAACAATGAGCAGTTCTTC
TRBJ2-1 . . TRBV7-9 CASSQSRDNEQFF TGTGCCAGCAGCCAGTCTAGGGACAATGAGCAGTTCTTC
TRBJ2-1 . . TRBV5-1 CASTGPSYNEQFF TGCGCCAGCACAGGGCCCTCCTACAATGAGCAGTTCTTC
TRBJ1-5 . . TRBV12-5 CAGGWYQNAGGNQPQHF TGTGCTGGTGGTTGGTACCAGAATGCAGGGGGCAATCAGCCCCAGCATTTT
TRBJ2-4 . many TRBV12-3/TRBV12-4 CASSSQGAKNIQYF TGTGCCAGCAGCTCCCAGGGAGCCAAAAACATTCAGTACTTC
TRBJ2-7 . . TRBV20-1 CSARADNYEQYF TGCAGTGCTAGAGCCGACAACTACGAGCAGTACTTC
TRBJ2-7 . . TRBV7-6 CASSSCILGAPGEQYF TGTGCTAGCAGCTCATGCATATTGGGGGCGCCCGGAGAGCAGTACTTC
TRBJ1-4 . few TRBV7-2 CASSLGRREKLFF TGTGCCAGCAGCTTAGGTCGTCGAGAAAAACTGTTTTTT
TRBJ1-6 . many TRBV12-3/TRBV12-4 CASSLAGGNSPLHF TGTGCCAGCAGTTTAGCGGGGGGCAATTCACCCCTCCACTTT
TRBJ2-5 . . TRBV13 CASRFRGDETQYF TGTGCCAGCAGATTTAGGGGGGACGAGACCCAGTACTTC